These 14 T cell receptor beta chains share one sample of origin, sequenced in a study of blood T cells in healthy people across ages. Primers used in a second PCR of roughly 6 to 12 cycles were a sample-barcoded 5' primer and a J-beta primer mix. Via MiXCR, TCRdb re-called the 5' RACE reads, giving one row per CDR3 protein. The table lists over 600,000 distinct CDR3 sequences, around a fifth of them singletons. Sample: blood. The receptor set was obtained from a man aged 65-85 years in good health.

Concerning this clonotype: At one end, the junction sequence differs from germline, possibly due to a read error. V and J are TRBV12-3 or TRBV12-4 and TRBJ1-2, with 8 bases lining up with TRBD1. The CDR3 loop spans 14 amino acids. Written as DNA, the CDR3 is TGTGCCAGCAGGCCAGGGGGCTTAAACTATGACTACACCTTC. Its protein is CASRPGGLNYDYTF.

This rearrangement joins TRBV20-1 to TRBJ2-2; D is perhaps TRBD1 or TRBD2 (5 bases each). V was clipped by 6 bases and J by 6 bases, with 17 bases between them. Germline CDR1 DFQATT, CDR2 SNEGSKA (reference sequence). The CDR3 sequence is 14 residues long. In DNA form, the CDR3 reads TGCAGTGCGGGACGAATCCTTACTCCCGGGGAGCTGTTTTTT. Residues: CSAGRILTPGELFF.

This clonotype showed up just a few times. V is TRBV7-2 and J is TRBJ2-1; D is ambiguous. The V end lost 0 bases, the J end lost 3 bases, and 6 bases lay between the germline ends. The CDR3 sequence is 14 residues long. Germline V gives CDR1 SGHTA, CDR2 FQGNSA. This CDR3 reads CASSLAEIYNEQFF. CDR3 sequence (DNA): TGTGCCAGCAGCTTAGCGGAAATCTACAATGAGCAGTTCTTC.

The rearrangement links TRBV28 to TRBJ1-1, with 9 bases aligning to TRBD1. There are 14 residues in the CDR3. The V segment lost 6 bases and the J segment 4 bases; nucleotides outside the gene matches: 6. Germline assignment: CDR1 MDHEN and CDR2 SYDVKM. This CDR3 reads CASRRDRVRTEAFF. In DNA form, the CDR3 reads TGTGCCAGCAGGCGGGACAGGGTTCGCACTGAAGCTTTCTTT.

This clonotype has only a few counts. The chain joins TRBV27 to TRBJ1-5, with no clear D. V lost 2 bases and J lost 3, with 8 bases in between. The CDR3 is made up of 14 amino acids. The V gene's germline CDR1 is MNHEY and CDR2 SMNVEV (reference sequence). The CDR3 bases are TGTGCCAGCAGTTTAACCGACAACAATCAGCCCCAGCATTTT. Protein: CASSLTDNNQPQHF.

This clonotype showed up many times. The chain has TRBV6-5 and TRBJ2-3; the D call may be TRBD1 or TRBD2 (5 bases each). CDR1 and CDR2 from the germline V gene are MNHEY and SVGAGI. V was pared by 5 bases and J by 3 bases, with 9 bases between. The CDR3 has 13 residues. The DNA for the CDR3 is TGTGCCAGCAGTGAGGGACGGACAGATACGCAGTATTTT. Residues: CASSEGRTDTQYF.

For this clonotype: Given the absence of the conserved phenylalanine or tryptophan at the CDR3 end, a read error is likely. The gene calls are TRBV5-4 and TRBJ2-5; 11 bases are a match to TRBD2. Trimming removed 0 bases from V and 2 bases from J; junction bases left unmatched: 9. Germline lookup yields CDR1 SGHNT and CDR2 YYREEE (reference sequence). The CDR3 extends over 18 amino acids. The CDR3 coding sequence is TGTGCCAGCAGCTTGGGTCTAGCGGGAGGTAGGGGGCAAGAGACCCAGTACCTC. Its protein product is CASSLGLAGGRGQETQYL.

The chain's CDR3 is CASSLDLGGNEQYF. In nucleotides, the CDR3 is TGCGCCAGCAGCTTGGACCTGGGTGGCAACGAGCAGTACTTC. The chain combines TRBV5-1 with TRBJ2-7; D call uncertain. Germline V gives CDR1 SGHRS, CDR2 YFSETQ. CDR3 length: 14 amino acids. The V and J ends lost 0 bases and 5 bases respectively, with 12 bases between them.

The rearrangement links TRBV18 to TRBJ2-1; D not certain. The DNA end is more similar to TRBJ2-7, so the J call may be wrong. The CDR3 spans 14 residues. Germline V gene sequence: CDR1 KGHSH, CDR2 LQKENI. The CDR3 nucleotides are TGTGCCAGCTCACCACTAATCGAAACCTACGAGCAGTACTTC. Translation gives CASSPLIETYEQYF.

The chain couples TRBV7-9 to TRBJ2-2, with 9 bases matching TRBD1. Germline V lookup: CDR1 SEHNR, CDR2 FQNEAQ (reference sequence). This CDR3 is 15 amino acids long. J was trimmed by 5 bases and V by 5 bases; bases with no gene match: 6. The CDR3 DNA sequence: TGTGCCAGCAGCCCGAGGACAGGGGAAACCGGGGAGCTGTTTTTT. It is translated as CASSPRTGETGELFF.

CDR3 DNA sequence: TGTGCCAGCAGTTACCCACAGGGAAAAACTGAAGCTTTCTTT. Translated, it gives CASSYPQGKTEAFF. This chain uses TRBV6-2 or TRBV6-3 with TRBJ1-1, with D possibly being TRBD1 (6 bases). Trimming cost V 2 bases and J 5 bases, with 12 bases left between them. This CDR3 region has 14 residues. In germline, CDR1 is MNHEY, CDR2 SVGEGT.

This clonotype was observed a handful of times. The V and J genes are TRBV24-1 and TRBJ2-5, with 13 bases lining up with TRBD2. Near its end, the DNA agrees better with TRBJ2-1, so the J call may be wrong. The germline gives CDR1 KGHDR, CDR2 SFDVKD. The CDR3 has 15 residues. DNA of the CDR3: TGTGCCACCAGTGATGGGACTAGCGGGATCGATGAGCAGTTCTTC. Its translation is CATSDGTSGIDEQFF.

About this clonotype: One junction end disagrees with the germline gene, perhaps due to a read error. V is TRBV29-1 and J is TRBJ2-2, with 7 bases lining up with TRBD1. Germline-derived CDR1 and CDR2 are SQVTM and ANQGSEA. This CDR3 comprises 14 residues. DNA for the CDR3: TGCAGCGTTGACAGGGGGATTAACACCGGGGAGCCGTTTTTT. Translation: CSVDRGINTGEPFF.

The gene calls are TRBV25-1 and TRBJ2-5; 10 bases agree with TRBD2. Germline V gene data show CDR1 as MGHDK and CDR2 as SYGVNS. Losses at the gene ends were 1 base for V and 4 bases for J; bases not matched to a gene: 3. The CDR3 runs to 15 residues. In DNA, the CDR3 is TGTGCCAGCAGTGAATCGTCTAGCGGGAGAGAGACCCAGTACTTC. Amino acid sequence: CASSESSSGRETQYF. Using reference TRBV25-1 and TRBJ2-5 for the parts outside the CDR3, the full variable domain is EADIYQTPRYLVIGTGKKITLECSQTMGHDKMYWYQQDPGMELHLIHYSYGVNSTEKGDLSSESTVSRIRTEHFPLTLESARPSHTSQYLCASSESSSGRETQYFGPGTRLLVL.